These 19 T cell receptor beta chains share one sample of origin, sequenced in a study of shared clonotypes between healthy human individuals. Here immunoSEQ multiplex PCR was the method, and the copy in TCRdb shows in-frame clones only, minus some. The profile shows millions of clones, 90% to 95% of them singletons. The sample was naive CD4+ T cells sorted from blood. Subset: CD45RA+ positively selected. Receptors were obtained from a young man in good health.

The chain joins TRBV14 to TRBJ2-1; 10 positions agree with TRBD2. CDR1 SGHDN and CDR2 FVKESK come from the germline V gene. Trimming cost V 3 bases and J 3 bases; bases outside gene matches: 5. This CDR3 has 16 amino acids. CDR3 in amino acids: CASSHSGGAVYNEQFF. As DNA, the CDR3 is TGTGCCAGCAGCCACAGCGGGGGGGCCGTCTACAATGAGCAGTTCTTC.

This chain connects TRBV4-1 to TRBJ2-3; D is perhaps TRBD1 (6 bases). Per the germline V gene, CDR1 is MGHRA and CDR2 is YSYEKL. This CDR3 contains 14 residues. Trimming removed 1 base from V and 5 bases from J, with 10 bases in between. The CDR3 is CASSQAGAGDTQYF. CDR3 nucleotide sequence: TGCGCCAGCAGCCAAGCAGGGGCGGGAGATACGCAGTATTTT.

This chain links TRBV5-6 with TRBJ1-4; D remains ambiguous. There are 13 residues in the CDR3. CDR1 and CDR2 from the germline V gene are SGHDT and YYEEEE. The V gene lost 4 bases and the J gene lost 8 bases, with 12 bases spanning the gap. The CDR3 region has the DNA TGTGCCAGCAGCCGGGGTAATGTAGAAAAACTGTTTTTT. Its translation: CASSRGNVEKLFF.

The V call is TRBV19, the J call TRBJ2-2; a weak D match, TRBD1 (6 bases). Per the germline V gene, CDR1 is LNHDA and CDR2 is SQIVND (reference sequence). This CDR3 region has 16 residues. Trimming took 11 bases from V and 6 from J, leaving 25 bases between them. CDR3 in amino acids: CAVPRGLGALAGELFF. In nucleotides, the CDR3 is TGTGCCGTCCCCCGGGGTCTGGGGGCTTTGGCCGGGGAGCTGTTTTTT. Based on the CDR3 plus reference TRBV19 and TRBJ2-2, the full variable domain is DGGITQSPKYLFRKEGQNVTLSCEQNLNHDAMYWYRQDPGQGLRLIYYSQIVNDFQKGDIAEGYSVSREKKESFPLTVTSAQKNPTAFYLCAVPRGLGALAGELFFGEGSRLTVL.

The CDR3 spells CAAAGGRLGKNIQYF. In DNA, the CDR3 is TGTGCAGCAGCGGGAGGACGTTTAGGCAAAAACATTCAGTACTTC. The J gene is TRBJ2-4, the V gene TRBV6-1; 9 bases fit TRBD2. This CDR3 comprises 15 residues. Looked up from germline, CDR1 is MNHNS and CDR2 is SASEGT.

CDR3 in amino acids: CAISAEREKSDTQYF. In nucleotides, the CDR3 is TGTGCCATCAGTGCGGAGCGGGAGAAGTCAGATACGCAGTATTTT. The rearrangement uses TRBV10-3 and TRBJ2-3; 8 bases match TRBD2. Losses at the gene ends were 4 bases for V and 4 bases for J; bases not matched to a gene: 7. Germline assignment: CDR1 ENHRY and CDR2 SYGVKD. The CDR3 totals 15 residues.

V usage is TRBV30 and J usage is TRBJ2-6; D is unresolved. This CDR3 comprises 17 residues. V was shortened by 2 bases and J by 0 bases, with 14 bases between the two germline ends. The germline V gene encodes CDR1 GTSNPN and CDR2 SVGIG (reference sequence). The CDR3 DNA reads TGTGCCTGGAGTCACACTCCTATGCTCTCTGGGGCCAACGTCCTGACTTTC. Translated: CAWSHTPMLSGANVLTF.

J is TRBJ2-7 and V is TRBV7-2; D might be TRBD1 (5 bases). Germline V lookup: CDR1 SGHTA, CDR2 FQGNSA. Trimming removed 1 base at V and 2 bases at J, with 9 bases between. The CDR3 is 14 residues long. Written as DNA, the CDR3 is TGTGCCAGCAGCTTAGGGACACCTCCCTACGAGCAGTACTTC. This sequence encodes CASSLGTPPYEQYF.

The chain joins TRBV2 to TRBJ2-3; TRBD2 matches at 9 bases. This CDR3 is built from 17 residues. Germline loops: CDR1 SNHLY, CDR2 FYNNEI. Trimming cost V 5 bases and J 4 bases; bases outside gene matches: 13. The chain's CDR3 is CASSPYPASGTADTQYF. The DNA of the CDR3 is TGTGCCAGCAGTCCCTATCCGGCTAGCGGGACAGCAGATACGCAGTATTTT.

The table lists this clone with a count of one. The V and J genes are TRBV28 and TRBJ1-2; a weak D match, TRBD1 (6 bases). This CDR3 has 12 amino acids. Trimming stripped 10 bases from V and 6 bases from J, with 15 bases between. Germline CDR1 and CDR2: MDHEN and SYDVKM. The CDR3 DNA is TGTGCCACTCGGACAGCGGTCGATGGCTACACCTTC. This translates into CATRTAVDGYTF.

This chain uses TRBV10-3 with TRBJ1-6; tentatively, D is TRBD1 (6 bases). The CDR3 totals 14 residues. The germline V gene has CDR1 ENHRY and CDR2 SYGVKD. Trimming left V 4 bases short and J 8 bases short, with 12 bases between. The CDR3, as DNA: TGTGCCATCAGTGTTGGGGGCGCGGATTCACCCCTCCACTTT. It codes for CAISVGGADSPLHF.

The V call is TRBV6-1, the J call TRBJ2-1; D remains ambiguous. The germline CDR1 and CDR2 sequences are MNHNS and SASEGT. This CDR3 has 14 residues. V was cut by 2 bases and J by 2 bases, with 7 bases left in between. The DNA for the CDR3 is TGTGCCAGCAGTGAAACCCTTGCCTACAATGAGCAGTTCTTC. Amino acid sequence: CASSETLAYNEQFF.

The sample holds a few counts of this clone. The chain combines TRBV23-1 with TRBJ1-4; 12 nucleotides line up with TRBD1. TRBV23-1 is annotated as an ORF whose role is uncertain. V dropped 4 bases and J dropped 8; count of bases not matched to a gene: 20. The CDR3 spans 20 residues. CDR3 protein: CASSLPGTGGHGGPKEKLFF. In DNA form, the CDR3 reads TGCGCCAGCAGTCTACCCGGGACAGGGGGCCACGGGGGCCCAAAAGAAAAACTGTTTTTT.

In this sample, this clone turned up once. The CDR3 sequence is CASSLSPAGGNTIYF. In DNA form, the CDR3 reads TGCGCCAGCAGCTTGTCCCCAGCGGGGGGAAACACCATATATTTT. The V and J genes are TRBV5-1 and TRBJ1-3; D remains ambiguous. The V gene lost 1 base and the J gene lost 4 bases, with 12 bases spanning the gap. The CDR3 has 15 residues. Germline lookup yields CDR1 SGHRS and CDR2 YFSETQ.

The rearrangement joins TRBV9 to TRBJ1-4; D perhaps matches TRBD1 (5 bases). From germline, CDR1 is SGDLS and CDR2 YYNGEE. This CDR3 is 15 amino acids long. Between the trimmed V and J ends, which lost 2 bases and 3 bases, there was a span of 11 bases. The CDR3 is CASSVSSGANEKLFF. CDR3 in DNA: TGTGCCAGCAGCGTCTCCTCGGGGGCTAATGAAAAACTGTTTTTT. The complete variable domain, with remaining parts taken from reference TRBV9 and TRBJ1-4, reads DSGVTQTPKHLITATGQRVTLRCSPRSGDLSVYWYQQSLDQGLQFLIQYYNGEERAKGNILERFSAQQFPDLHSELNLSSLELGDSALYFCASSVSSGANEKLFFGSGTQLSVL.

The CDR3 is CASSTPDGRGVEKLFF. For the CDR3, the DNA is TGTGCCAGCAGCACCCCGGACGGACGGGGGGTTGAAAAACTGTTTTTT. The gene calls are TRBV5-4 and TRBJ1-4, with D tentatively TRBD1 (5 bases). Germline V CDR1 and CDR2: SGHNT, YYREEE (reference sequence). This CDR3 comprises 16 residues. The V and J ends lost 4 bases and 7 bases respectively, with 20 bases between them.

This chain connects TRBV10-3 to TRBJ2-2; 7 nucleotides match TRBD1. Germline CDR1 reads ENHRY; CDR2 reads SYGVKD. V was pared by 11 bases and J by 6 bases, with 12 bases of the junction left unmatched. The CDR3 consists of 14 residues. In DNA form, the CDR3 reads TGTGCCGTACGACAGCAGGGGGACCCCGGGGAGCTGTTTTTT. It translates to CAVRQQGDPGELFF.

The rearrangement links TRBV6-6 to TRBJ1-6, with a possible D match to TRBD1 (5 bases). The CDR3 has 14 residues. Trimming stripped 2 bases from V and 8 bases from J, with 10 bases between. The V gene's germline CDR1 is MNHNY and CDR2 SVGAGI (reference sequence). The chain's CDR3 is CASSYRQKYSPLHF. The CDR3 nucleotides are TGTGCCAGCAGTTACCGACAGAAGTATTCACCCCTCCACTTT.

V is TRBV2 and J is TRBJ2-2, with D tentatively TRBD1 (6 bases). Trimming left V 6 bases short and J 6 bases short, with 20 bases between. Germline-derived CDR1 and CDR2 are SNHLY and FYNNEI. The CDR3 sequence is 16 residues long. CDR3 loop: CASRADLMGAAGELFF. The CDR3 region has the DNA TGTGCCAGCAGGGCCGACCTTATGGGGGCCGCCGGGGAGCTGTTTTTT.